This passage covers 26 T cell receptor beta chains from one sample sequenced in a study of regulatory T cells in long-lasting Graves disease. Time point of the sample: persistent/refractory GD, antithyroid drugs over 5 years with positive TRAb. After RNA was extracted from PBMCs, the TCR library was made from it. Building of the TCR beta libraries involved iRepertoire HTBI primers and Arm-PCR of CDR3 regions. From the multiplex PCR reads, TCRdb called clonotypes with MiXCR, one entry per CDR3 protein. The table shows around 300,000 distinct CDR3 sequences, with approximately 20% occurring only once. The sequencing used peripheral blood mononuclear cells (PBMCs), collected when the disease was refractory, from a patient treated with antithyroid drugs. All receptors come from a female donor with Graves disease.

The chain carries TRBV28 and TRBJ2-5, with D tentatively TRBD1 (5 bases). The germline V and J ends were trimmed by 7 bases and 2 bases, with 11 bases remaining between them. Germline V gene data show CDR1 as MDHEN and CDR2 as SYDVKM. The length of the CDR3 is 13 residues. CDR3 protein: CASNGADQETQYF. CDR3 DNA sequence: TGTGCCAGCAATGGGGCGGATCAAGAGACCCAGTACTTC.

At least ten counts were recorded for this clonotype. This rearrangement joins TRBV28 to TRBJ1-5; weak D call: TRBD1 (6 bases). CDR3 length equals 15 residues. The germline V and J ends were trimmed by 6 bases and 6 bases, with 18 bases remaining between them. Germline-derived CDR1 and CDR2 are MDHEN and SYDVKM. CDR3 loop: CASSSFPQGGQPQHF. For the CDR3, the DNA is TGTGCCAGCAGCTCCTTCCCACAGGGCGGTCAGCCCCAGCATTTT.

The chain uses TRBV19 and TRBJ1-5; no clear D gene. CDR1 and CDR2 from the germline V gene are LNHDA and SQIVND (reference sequence). V lost 10 bases to trimming and J lost 0 bases, with 16 bases between them. The CDR3 covers 15 residues. The CDR3 loop reads CATRETRNSNQPQHF. The CDR3 DNA reads as TGTGCCACCCGGGAGACACGGAATAGCAATCAGCCCCAGCATTTT. Full variable domain (rest looked up from reference TRBV19 and TRBJ1-5): DGGITQSPKYLFRKEGQNVTLSCEQNLNHDAMYWYRQDPGQGLRLIYYSQIVNDFQKGDIAEGYSVSREKKESFPLTVTSAQKNPTAFYLCATRETRNSNQPQHFGDGTRLSIL.

This clonotype was observed a handful of times. The chain recombines TRBV6-1 with TRBJ2-1, with 10 bases that match TRBD2. The CDR3 sequence is 16 residues long. V trimming: 3 bases; J trimming: 8 bases; junction bases outside the gene matches: 10. The germline V gene encodes CDR1 MNHNS and CDR2 SASEGT. The CDR3 here is CASSDSGLAGAHEQFF. The CDR3 DNA is TGTGCCAGCAGTGATTCCGGGCTAGCGGGAGCCCATGAGCAGTTCTTC.

This clonotype is a singleton in its sample. The chain combines TRBV12-3 or TRBV12-4 with TRBJ2-5, with D hard to call. The CDR3 contains 13 residues. The V end lost 6 bases, the J end lost 4 bases, and 12 bases lay between the germline ends. The CDR3 sequence: CASSQDSSETQYF. Written as DNA, the CDR3 is TGTGCCAGCAGCCAAGATAGTTCAGAGACCCAGTACTTC.

A few counts support this clonotype. The chain employs TRBV20-1 and TRBJ2-7; tentatively, D is TRBD1 (7 bases). Germline-derived CDR1 and CDR2 are DFQATT and SNEGSKA (reference sequence). The CDR3 is 14 residues long. V lost 6 bases, J lost 0 bases, and 15 bases lay in between. The CDR3 loop reads CSAGGQVSSYEQYF. CDR3 nucleotides: TGCAGTGCGGGAGGACAGGTTAGCTCCTACGAGCAGTACTTC.

This clonotype was observed a few times. V gene TRBV30 combines with J gene TRBJ2-7; D may be TRBD2 (5 bases). Trimming shortened V by 2 bases and J by 7 bases, and 18 bases separated the two germline ends. The CDR3 is 14 amino acids. In germline, CDR1 is GTSNPN, CDR2 SVGIG (reference sequence). The CDR3 bases are TGTGCCTGGAGTACAATAAACCCCGGGGAGGAGCAGTACTTC. This codes for CAWSTINPGEEQYF.

The gene calls are TRBV5-1 and TRBJ1-2; D remains unclear. The CDR3 runs to 15 residues. V dropped 0 bases and J dropped 3 bases, with 12 bases sitting between them. CDR1 and CDR2 (germline): SGHRS, YFSETQ. The CDR3 region has the DNA TGCGCCAGCAGCTTGGCCCCCCTCGGGGACTATGGCTACACCTTC. This translates into CASSLAPLGDYGYTF.

About this clonotype itself: Possible read error: a much larger clone is one base away. J is TRBJ2-7 and V is TRBV12-3 or TRBV12-4, with TRBD2 identical over 7 bases. CDR3 length: 14 amino acids. CDR3 nucleotides: TGTGCCAGCACCATAGCGGGTATCCACTACGAGCGGTACTTC. Translation gives CASTIAGIHYERYF.

Many counts were recorded for this clonotype. The chain links TRBV28 to TRBJ1-5, with D perhaps matching TRBD1 (5 bases). V was clipped by 8 bases and J by 4 bases, with 15 bases between them. The CDR3 spans 14 residues. Germline loops: CDR1 MDHEN, CDR2 SYDVKM. DNA for the CDR3: TGTGCCAGCGGGCCAGGGACCGCGAATCAGCCCCAGCATTTT. Its translation is CASGPGTANQPQHF.

This clonotype was observed many times. This chain links TRBV6-1 with TRBJ2-7, with TRBD1 as a possible D gene (6 bases). The germline CDR1 and CDR2 sequences are MNHNS and SASEGT. CDR3 length: 15 amino acids. V was cut by 0 bases and J by 3 bases, with 12 bases left in between. The CDR3 DNA is TGTGCCAGCAGTGAAGCGTGGGGGCGTCTCTACGAGCAGTACTTC. Protein sequence: CASSEAWGRLYEQYF.

On this clonotype: This may be a read error, as it is one base from a much larger clone. V is TRBV28 and J is TRBJ1-2; no definite D call. The CDR3 length is 12 residues. The V end was cut by 3 bases, the J end by 8 bases, with 10 bases between. The germline CDR1 and CDR2 sequences are MDHEN and SYDVKM. This chain's CDR3 is CASSFPGRGYTF. The CDR3 DNA sequence: TGTGCCAGCAGTTTTCCCGGGCGGGGCTACACCTTC.

In its sample, this clonotype was seen many times. The genes are TRBV18 and TRBJ1-1; a weak D match, TRBD1 (5 bases). Trimming removed 0 bases from V and 0 bases from J, with 8 bases in between. Germline V gene data show CDR1 as KGHSH and CDR2 as LQKENI. This CDR3 is 15 amino acids long. Here the CDR3 DNA reads TGTGCCAGCTCACCACCGGAGGGGCTGAACACTGAAGCTTTCTTT. Translating it yields CASSPPEGLNTEAFF.

A few counts support this clonotype. V is TRBV28 and J is TRBJ2-2; 8 bases map to TRBD2. CDR3 length equals 16 residues. V lost 7 bases to trimming and J lost 3 bases; unmatched junction nucleotides: 10. Germline V gene lookup returns CDR1 MDHEN and CDR2 SYDVKM. In DNA, the CDR3 is TGTGCCAGCAAGGCGGGAGGCCGAGGTCACACCGGGGAGCTGTTTTTT. This gives the protein CASKAGGRGHTGELFF.

V is TRBV20-1 and J is TRBJ1-5; 9 bases match TRBD1. Germline values: CDR1 DFQATT, CDR2 SNEGSKA (reference sequence). This CDR3 is 14 amino acids long. V was clipped by 5 bases and J by 1 base; unmatched bases: 3. CDR3 nucleotides: TGCAGTGCTGGGGACAGGGCGAGCAATCAGCCCCAGCATTTT. Translation: CSAGDRASNQPQHF.

This clonotype was seen a handful of times. In nucleotides, the CDR3 is TGTGCCAGCAGCCGGGACAGGCGCTACGAGCAGTACTTC. It encodes CASSRDRRYEQYF. The genes are TRBV7-2 and TRBJ2-7; the match to TRBD1 covers 8 bases. Germline assignment: CDR1 SGHTA and CDR2 FQGNSA. The CDR3 sequence is 13 residues long. Unmatched junction bases numbered 3, after V lost 5 bases and J lost 3 bases.

This clonotype has more than one count but fewer than ten. The rearrangement links TRBV6-1 to TRBJ2-1, with 11 positions matching TRBD1. Per germline, CDR1 MNHNS and CDR2 SASEGT. V was pared by 7 bases and J by 4 bases, with 9 bases of the junction left unmatched. CDR3 length: 16 amino acids. The CDR3 region has the DNA TGTGCCAGCAATAGGCCGGGACAGGGGGGGTACAATGAGCAGTTCTTC. It translates to CASNRPGQGGYNEQFF.

This clonotype was detected many times. The CDR3 DNA sequence: TGTGCCAGCAGTTTTACAGCGTACTATGGCTACACCTTC. Translated, it gives CASSFTAYYGYTF. The rearrangement links TRBV6-2 or TRBV6-3 to TRBJ1-2; D is ambiguous. Germline V gives CDR1 MNHEY, CDR2 SVGEGT. V was clipped by 4 bases and J by 3 bases, with 9 bases between them. The CDR3 contains 13 residues.

The CDR3 DNA sequence: TGTGCCAGTAGTGGGGACAGGGAATCGAACACTGAAGCTTTCTTT. It yields the protein CASSGDRESNTEAFF. This chain connects TRBV19 to TRBJ1-1; 9 positions match TRBD1. This CDR3 has 15 amino acids. The junction had 5 bases not matched to a gene; V was cut back by 5 bases and J by 1 base. Germline assignment: CDR1 LNHDA and CDR2 SQIVND (reference sequence).

V usage is TRBV24-1 and J usage is TRBJ2-7; D uncertain. This CDR3 comprises 13 residues. Germline lookup yields CDR1 KGHDR and CDR2 SFDVKD. The V gene lost 2 bases and the J gene lost 2 bases, with 6 bases spanning the gap. CDR3 in amino acids: CATSDSGAYEQYF. As DNA, the CDR3 is TGTGCCACCAGTGATTCTGGAGCCTACGAGCAGTACTTC.

This chain links TRBV28 with TRBJ2-7, with D tentatively TRBD2 (5 bases). Trimming shortened V by 8 bases and J by 7 bases, and 18 bases separated the two germline ends. CDR1 and CDR2 from the germline V gene are MDHEN and SYDVKM. CDR3 length: 13 amino acids. The CDR3 loop is CASGLSGLHEQYF. CDR3 DNA: TGTGCCAGCGGACTGTCCGGGCTACATGAGCAGTACTTC.

This clonotype was seen ten or more times. V usage is TRBV6-1 and J usage is TRBJ1-5; unclear D gene. CDR1 is MNHNS, CDR2 SASEGT, per germline. This CDR3 comprises 13 residues. V gave up 7 bases and J gave up 5 bases, with 12 bases separating them. The CDR3 DNA follows: TGTGCCAGCACTCTCACAGATTATCAGCCCCAGCATTTT. Encoded protein: CASTLTDYQPQHF.

This clonotype was detected many times. V is TRBV7-9 and J is TRBJ2-7; D may correspond to TRBD1 or TRBD2 (5 bases each). This CDR3 region has 13 residues. The germline gives CDR1 SEHNR, CDR2 FQNEAQ (reference sequence). Trimming cost V 4 bases and J 4 bases, with 11 bases left between them. CDR3 region: CASSSRDLYEQYF. The CDR3 bases are TGTGCCAGCAGCTCCCGGGACCTATACGAGCAGTACTTC.

This clonotype has just a few counts. CDR3 in DNA: TGCAGCGTTAGGGCAGGGGGCAAAGAGACCCAGTACTTC. This gives the protein CSVRAGGKETQYF. V and J are TRBV29-1 and TRBJ2-5; 8 bases match TRBD1. Germline V gene data show CDR1 as SQVTM and CDR2 as ANQGSEA. V was pared by 5 bases and J by 3 bases, with 5 bases of the junction left unmatched. There are 13 residues in the CDR3.

This clonotype has at least ten counts. V usage is TRBV15 and J usage is TRBJ2-7, with 11 bases aligning to TRBD2. The V and J ends lost 2 bases and 6 bases, in that order; junction bases with no gene match: 9. The CDR3 has 16 amino acids. From germline, CDR1 is LNHNV and CDR2 YYDKDF (reference sequence). The CDR3 loop reads CATSRYTSGRSGEQYF. The DNA for the CDR3 is TGTGCCACCAGCAGATACACTAGCGGGAGATCGGGCGAGCAGTACTTC.

This clonotype was seen a handful of times. This chain links TRBV19 with TRBJ1-2; D is ambiguous. Germline V CDR1 and CDR2: LNHDA, SQIVND (reference sequence). Trimming took off 3 bases at V and 2 bases at J, with 10 bases between the two ends. The CDR3 is 14 amino acids. The CDR3: CASSIPDWNYGYTF. The CDR3 DNA follows: TGTGCCAGTAGTATCCCCGACTGGAACTATGGCTACACCTTC.